This T cell receptor beta chain was sequenced in a study of shared clonotypes between healthy human individuals. Repertoires were generated with immunoSEQ multiplex PCR, while TCRdb's copy carries only in-frame clones and drops some. The sample contains roughly 2.5 million clones, approximately 90% of which appear only once. In this sample, this clone turned up once. Germline lookup yields CDR1 GTSNPN and CDR2 SVGIG (reference sequence). V lost 4 bases and J lost 7; bases outside the gene matches: 12. This CDR3 is 15 amino acids long. Material for sequencing was naive CD4+ T cells sorted from blood. Subset indicated: CD45RA+ positively selected. This clonotype was obtained from a young man in good health. This rearrangement joins TRBV30 to TRBJ2-2; TRBD1 aligns across 7 bases. This CDR3 reads CAWTITTGLVGELFF. The CDR3 region has the DNA TGTGCCTGGACCATTACGACAGGGTTGGTCGGGGAGCTGTTTTTT.